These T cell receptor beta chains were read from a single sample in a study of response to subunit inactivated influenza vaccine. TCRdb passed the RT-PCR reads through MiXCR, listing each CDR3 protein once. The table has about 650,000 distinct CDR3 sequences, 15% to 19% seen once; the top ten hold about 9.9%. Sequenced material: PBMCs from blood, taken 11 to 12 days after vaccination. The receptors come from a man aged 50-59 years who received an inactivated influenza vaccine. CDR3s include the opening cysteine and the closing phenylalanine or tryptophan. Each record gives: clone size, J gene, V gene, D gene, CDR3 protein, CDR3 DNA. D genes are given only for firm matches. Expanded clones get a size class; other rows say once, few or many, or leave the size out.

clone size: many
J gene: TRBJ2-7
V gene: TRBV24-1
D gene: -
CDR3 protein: CATSDLGSLEQYF
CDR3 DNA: TGTGCCACCAGTGATTTGGGCAGCCTCGAGCAGTACTTC

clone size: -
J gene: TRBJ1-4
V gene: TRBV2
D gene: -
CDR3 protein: CASTGGTVPGKLFF
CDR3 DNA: TGTGCCAGCACGGGAGGGACGGTACCTGGGAAACTGTTTTTT

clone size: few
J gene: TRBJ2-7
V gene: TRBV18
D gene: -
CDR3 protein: CASSPSTAIQSTEQYF
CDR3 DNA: TGTGCCAGCTCACCCTCGACAGCCATACAGTCTACAGAGCAGTACTTC

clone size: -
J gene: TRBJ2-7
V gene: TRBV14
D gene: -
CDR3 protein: CASSQDQGGTQYF
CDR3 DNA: TGTGCCAGCAGCCAAGATCAGGGGGGAACGCAGTACTTC

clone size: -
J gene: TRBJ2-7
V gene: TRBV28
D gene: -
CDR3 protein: CASTLPGTYEQYF
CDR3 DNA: TGTGCCAGCACCCTGCCAGGGACCTACGAGCAGTACTTC

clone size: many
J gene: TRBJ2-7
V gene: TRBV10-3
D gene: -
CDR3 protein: CAISRGYEQYF
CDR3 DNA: TGTGCCATCTCACGCGGCTACGAGCAGTACTTC

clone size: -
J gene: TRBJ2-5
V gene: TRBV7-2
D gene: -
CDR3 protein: CASTLGGGHQETQYF
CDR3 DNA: TGTGCCAGCACCCTTGGTGGGGGCCACCAAGAGACCCAGTACTTC

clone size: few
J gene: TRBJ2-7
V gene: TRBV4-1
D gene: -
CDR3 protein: CASSQGLWSSYEQYF
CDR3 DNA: TGCGCCAGCAGCCAGGGACTTTGGAGCTCCTACGAGCAGTACTTC

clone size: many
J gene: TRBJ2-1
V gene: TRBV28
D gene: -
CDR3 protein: CASSLSSIHEQFF
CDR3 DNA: TGTGCCAGCAGTTTGAGTAGCATCCATGAGCAGTTCTTC

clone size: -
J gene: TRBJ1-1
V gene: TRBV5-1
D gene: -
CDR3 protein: CASSYDNRNEAFF
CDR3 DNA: TGCGCCAGCAGCTACGACAACCGCAATGAAGCTTTCTTT

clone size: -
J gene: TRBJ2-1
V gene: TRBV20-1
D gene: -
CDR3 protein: CSARDGGRGYEQFF
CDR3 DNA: TGCAGTGCTAGAGATGGGGGCAGGGGCTATGAGCAGTTCTTC

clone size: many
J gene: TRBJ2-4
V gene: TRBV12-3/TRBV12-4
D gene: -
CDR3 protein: CASSSASAIQYF
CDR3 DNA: TGTGCCAGCAGTTCGGCCTCAGCCATTCAGTACTTC

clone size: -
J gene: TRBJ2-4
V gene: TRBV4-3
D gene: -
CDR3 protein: CASSQELAGRAKNIQYF
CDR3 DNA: TGCGCCAGCAGCCAAGAACTGGCAGGGAGGGCCAAAAACATTCAGTACTTC

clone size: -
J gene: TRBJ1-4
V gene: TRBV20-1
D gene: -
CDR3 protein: CSARTEKFTNEKLFF
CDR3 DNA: TGCAGTGCAAGGACAGAAAAGTTCACTAATGAAAAACTGTTTTTT

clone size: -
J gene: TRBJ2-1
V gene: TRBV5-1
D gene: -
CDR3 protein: CASSLELAPWNRNEQFF
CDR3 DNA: TGCGCCAGCAGCTTGGAGCTAGCGCCGTGGAATCGCAATGAGCAGTTCTTC

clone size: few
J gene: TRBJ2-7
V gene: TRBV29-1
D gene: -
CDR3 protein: CSVKDLAGEQYF
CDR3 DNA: TGCAGCGTTAAAGATTTGGCGGGGGAGCAGTACTTC

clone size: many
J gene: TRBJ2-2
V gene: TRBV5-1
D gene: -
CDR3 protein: CASSLALGAGELFF
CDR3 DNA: TGTGCCAGCAGCTTAGCGCTGGGGGCCGGGGAGCTGTTTTTT

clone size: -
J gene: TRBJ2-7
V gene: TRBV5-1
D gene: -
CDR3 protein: CASRAEFARTYEQYF
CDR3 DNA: TGCGCCAGCAGAGCAGAGTTTGCGCGAACCTACGAGCAGTACTTC

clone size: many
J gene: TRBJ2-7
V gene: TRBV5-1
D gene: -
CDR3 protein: CASSAAGVIYEQYF
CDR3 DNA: TGCGCCAGCAGCGCTGCCGGAGTGATTTACGAGCAGTACTTC

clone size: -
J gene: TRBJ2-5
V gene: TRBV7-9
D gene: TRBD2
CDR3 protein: CASSPLAGFQETQYF
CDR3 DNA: TGTGCCAGCAGCCCCTTAGCGGGTTTCCAAGAGACCCAGTACTTC

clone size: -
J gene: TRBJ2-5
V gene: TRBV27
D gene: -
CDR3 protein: CASSSSRLGGVAQYF
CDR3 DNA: TGTGCCAGCAGTTCCTCCCGACTGGGCGGGGTGGCCCAGTACTTC

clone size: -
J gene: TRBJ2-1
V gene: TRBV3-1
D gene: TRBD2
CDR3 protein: CASSLTGRGGSYNEQFF
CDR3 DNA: TGTGCCAGCAGCCTCACCGGGCGGGGAGGGTCCTACAATGAGCAGTTCTTC

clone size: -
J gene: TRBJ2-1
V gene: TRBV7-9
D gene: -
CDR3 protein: CASGPIDYNEQFF
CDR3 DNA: TGTGCCAGCGGGCCTATTGACTACAATGAGCAGTTCTTC

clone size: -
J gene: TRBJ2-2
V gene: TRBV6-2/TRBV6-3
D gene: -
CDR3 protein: CASSYPTTLLEVVTGELFF
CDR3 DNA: TGTGCCAGCAGTTACCCAACTACCTTACTAGAAGTGGTCACCGGGGAGCTGTTTTTT

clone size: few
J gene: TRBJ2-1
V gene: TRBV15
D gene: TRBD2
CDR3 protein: CATSRDGGLRLAGGDPYNEQFF
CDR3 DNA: TGTGCCACCAGCAGAGATGGGGGCCTACGACTAGCGGGAGGGGACCCATACAATGAGCAGTTCTTC

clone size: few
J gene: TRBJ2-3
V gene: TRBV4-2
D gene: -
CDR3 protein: CASSPSGVSTDTQYF
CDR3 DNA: TGTGCCAGCAGCCCATCGGGGGTTAGCACAGATACGCAGTATTTT

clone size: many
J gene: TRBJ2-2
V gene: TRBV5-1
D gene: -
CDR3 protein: CASSLGQTNTGELFF
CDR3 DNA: TGTGCCAGCAGCCTAGGACAGACTAACACCGGGGAGCTGTTTTTT

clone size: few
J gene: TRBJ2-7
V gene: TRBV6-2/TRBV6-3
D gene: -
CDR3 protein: CASRALGEIYEQYF
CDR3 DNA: TGTGCCAGCAGAGCCCTAGGAGAAATCTACGAGCAGTACTTC

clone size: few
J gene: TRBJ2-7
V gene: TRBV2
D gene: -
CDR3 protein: CASQLQVTSYEQYF
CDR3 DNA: TGTGCCAGCCAACTCCAGGTTACCTCCTACGAGCAGTACTTC

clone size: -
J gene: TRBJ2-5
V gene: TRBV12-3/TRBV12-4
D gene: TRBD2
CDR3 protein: CASSLGTSWRETQYF
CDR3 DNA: TGTGCCAGCAGCCTCGGGACTAGCTGGAGGGAGACCCAGTACTTC

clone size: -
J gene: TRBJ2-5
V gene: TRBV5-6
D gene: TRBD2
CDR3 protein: CASSTGLAWETQYF
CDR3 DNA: TGTGCCAGCAGCACCGGACTAGCTTGGGAGACCCAGTACTTC